This TCR beta chain was sequenced in a study of cytomegalovirus exposure and HLA in healthy donors. Study at large: Out of roughly 170 million T cells, an earlier analysis found over 100 million unique TCR beta sequences in total. Study observations and caveats: Common viral pathogens seemed to be connected with several of the most significant clusters, according to a later analysis. Analyzed later, most CMV-associated TCR beta chains appeared HLA-restricted.

The germline gives CDR1 LNHDA, CDR2 SQIVND (reference sequence). V lost 7 bases and J 1 base, leaving 16 bases between the germline ends. The CDR3 is 15 residues long. Primers for the PCR totalled 60 Vbeta and 13 Jbeta. Assay: immunoSEQ multiplex PCR; the TCRdb copy retains only in-frame clones and omits some. Of 170,000 or so clones listed, roughly 81% were seen once; the top ten hold around 4.9%. About this clone: What it recognizes is unknown.

This sequence joins TRBV19 and TRBJ1-1, with D possibly matching TRBD1 (5 bases). Sequenced input: PBMCs. The clonotype originates from a girl between 5 and 17 years old in good health and CMV-seropositive. CDR3 in amino acids: CASTPQGSRNTEAFF. CDR3 DNA: TGTGCCAGTACCCCGCAGGGATCGAGGAACACTGAAGCTTTCTTT.